The 13 T cell receptor beta chains given below trace back to one sample, sequenced in a study of beta chain features in type 1 diabetes. Isolated RNA was reverse transcribed in full, so expressed TCRB transcripts were sequenced. The method was immunoSEQ multiplex PCR; TCRdb's version includes in-frame clones alone and lacks a portion of them. The sample holds a few hundred thousand clones, around 10% seen once. Sequences were obtained from naive CD4+ T cells from blood. The receptor set was obtained from a woman in her 30s in good health.

The rearrangement uses TRBV7-2 and TRBJ1-2; D may be TRBD1 (6 bases). The ends were cut back, 1 base at V and 4 bases at J, with 16 bases in the middle. The CDR3 totals 16 residues. Looked up from germline, CDR1 is SGHTA and CDR2 is FQGNSA. DNA of the CDR3: TGTGCCAGCAGCTTAGATTTTCAGGGGCCCGGCTATGGCTACACCTTC. It encodes CASSLDFQGPGYGYTF.

This clone was observed a few times. V and J are TRBV5-4 and TRBJ2-7, with 7 bases that match TRBD1. The J segment lost 5 bases and the V segment lost 0 bases, leaving 8 bases of the junction unmatched. CDR3 size: 15 residues. CDR1 is SGHNT, CDR2 YYREEE, per germline (reference sequence). The CDR3 DNA reads as TGTGCCAGCAGCTTGGCCTACAGGGGAGAGGACGAGCAGTACTTC. This encodes CASSLAYRGEDEQYF.

The chain is built from TRBV7-9 and TRBJ1-4; 9 nucleotides align to TRBD1. CDR1 SEHNR and CDR2 FQNEAQ come from the germline V gene (reference sequence). This CDR3 has 14 residues. V was pared by 5 bases and J by 5 bases, with 3 bases of the junction left unmatched. The CDR3 region is CASSTGQGNEKLFF. CDR3 nucleotides: TGTGCCAGCAGCACCGGACAGGGGAATGAAAAACTGTTTTTT.

This clone was detected only a few times. The chain has TRBV19 and TRBJ2-1; 9 bases are shared with TRBD2. The trim removed 7 bases at V and 3 bases at J, leaving 4 bases unmatched. This CDR3 spans 14 amino acids. Germline V lookup: CDR1 LNHDA, CDR2 SQIVND (reference sequence). CDR3 coding DNA: TGTGCCAGTAACCTAGCGGGGATCTACAATGAGCAGTTCTTC. This encodes CASNLAGIYNEQFF.

The rearrangement joins TRBV9 to TRBJ1-4, with a possible D match to TRBD1 (5 bases). The CDR3 contains 16 residues. CDR1 and CDR2 (germline): SGDLS, YYNGEE. Deletions cut 3 bases from V and 6 bases from J, with 18 bases between. The CDR3 here is CASSALPTGGDEKLFF. CDR3 coding DNA: TGTGCCAGCAGCGCCCTCCCAACGGGGGGGGATGAAAAACTGTTTTTT.

This chain links TRBV6-5 with TRBJ2-7; TRBD2 matches at 9 bases. CDR3 size: 15 residues. Per germline, CDR1 MNHEY and CDR2 SVGAGI. Trimming cost V 0 bases and J 2 bases; bases outside gene matches: 2. CDR3 sequence: CASSYSGLATYEQYF. In nucleotides, the CDR3 is TGTGCCAGCAGTTACTCTGGACTAGCGACCTACGAGCAGTACTTC.

V usage is TRBV28 and J usage is TRBJ1-5; no definite D call. V gave up 1 base and J gave up 0 bases, with 4 bases separating them. This CDR3 comprises 14 residues. Per germline, CDR1 MDHEN and CDR2 SYDVKM. Here the CDR3 DNA reads TGTGCCAGCAGTTTATCCCTTAGCAATCAGCCCCAGCATTTT. Amino acids: CASSLSLSNQPQHF.

The chain couples TRBV15 to TRBJ2-3, with TRBD2 identical over 7 bases. Germline V CDR1 and CDR2: LNHNV, YYDKDF (reference sequence). This CDR3 region has 16 residues. The junction had 5 bases not matched to a gene; V was cut back by 0 bases and J by 2 bases. CDR3 in amino acids: CATSRDAGASTDTQYF. In nucleotides, the CDR3 is TGTGCCACCAGCAGAGATGCGGGAGCCTCCACAGATACGCAGTATTTT.

The chain is built from TRBV11-2 and TRBJ2-3, with D perhaps matching TRBD2 (6 bases). CDR1 is SGHAT, CDR2 FQNNGV, per germline. The length of the CDR3 is 12 residues. Trimming removed 5 bases at V and 9 bases at J, with 12 bases between. The CDR3 here is CASSPTSQTQYF. The DNA of the CDR3 is TGTGCCAGCAGCCCAACTAGCCAAACGCAGTATTTT.

The chain links TRBV6-1 to TRBJ2-4; 9 nucleotides match TRBD2. The J segment lost 7 bases and the V segment lost 6 bases, leaving 10 bases of the junction unmatched. Germline values: CDR1 MNHNS, CDR2 SASEGT. The CDR3 length is 15 residues. The CDR3 DNA is TGTGCCAGCAGCTCGGCGGGAGGGCCTTTGAACATTCAGTACTTC. Translated: CASSSAGGPLNIQYF.

The rearrangement uses TRBV18 and TRBJ1-5; D ambiguous. Germline CDR1 and CDR2: KGHSH and LQKENI. The CDR3 covers 15 residues. V was pared by 5 bases and J by 0 bases, with 11 bases between. The CDR3 is CASSWERDSNQPQHF. CDR3 in DNA: TGTGCCAGCTCATGGGAGAGGGATAGCAATCAGCCCCAGCATTTT.

The J gene is TRBJ1-1, the V gene TRBV9; possibly TRBD1 for D (6 bases). This CDR3 contains 15 residues. V was clipped by 0 bases and J by 4 bases, with 13 bases between them. Germline CDR1 SGDLS, CDR2 YYNGEE. Here the CDR3 reads CASSVGGTIGTEAFF. The CDR3 DNA reads as TGTGCCAGCAGCGTAGGTGGGACAATAGGCACTGAAGCTTTCTTT.

The chain uses TRBV18 and TRBJ1-5, with D hard to call. The length of the CDR3 is 14 residues. V was clipped by 2 bases and J by 4 bases, with 9 bases between them. Germline loops: CDR1 KGHSH, CDR2 LQKENI. The CDR3 loop is CASSPYRGNQPQHF. The CDR3 DNA follows: TGTGCCAGCTCACCATATCGGGGAAATCAGCCCCAGCATTTT.